The text below deals with one T cell receptor beta chain. Its binding antigen is unknown. Base-call qualities are not available, and no considerably larger clone is one nucleotide away. Including the terminal cysteine and phenylalanine, the CDR3 comprises 15 residues. Solely the CDR3 DNA is kept, with 45 bases framed from the first base. The V end loses 3 bases and the J end loses 2 bases, and a stretch of 14 bases separates them. The germline V gene (reference sequence) specifies SEHNR as CDR1 and FQNEAQ as CDR2. The cohort was made up of 666 healthy bone marrow donors. At the time of sampling, all cohort members were nominally healthy, though unrecorded immune exposures were likely present. The donor tested CMV seronegative and was one of the 352 seronegative cohort members. A peripheral blood sample was provided by each donor, and peripheral blood mononuclear cells were used for TCR beta sequencing. Genomic DNA extraction from the blood cell samples was performed with the Qiagen DNeasy Blood Extraction Kit.

This specimen comes from a study of cytomegalovirus exposure and HLA in healthy donors (dated by TCRdb to the late 2010s). Concerning the study at large: An earlier analysis of fewer than 750 of the donors reported 276 Gb of sequence data and roughly 120 million unique TCR beta sequences obtained from around 170 million T cells. An early release that covered some 640 HLA-typed donors contained around 330 gigabases of sequencing data and 70 million to 100 million unique TCR sequences. Of the roughly 410 genotyped donors, 81% were placed in the genetic ancestry cluster associated with self-reported Caucasian donors. The study aimed to test whether cataloging public T cell receptors could reveal signatures of past pathogen exposure. The T cell repertoires of 666 subjects were profiled by immunosequencing and related to cytomegalovirus serostatus. Along with the roughly 670-subject first cohort, a separate validation cohort of 120 different subjects was used. To predict cytomegalovirus infection status, the study combined high-throughput TCR immunosequencing, statistical association of individual TCRs with disease status, and machine learning. A later analysis re-analyzed previously published TCR beta repertoires from hundreds of donors and added high-resolution HLA genotyping to study TCR occurrence patterns. Rather than drawing on any new phenotypic data, the later analysis identified candidate immune exposures from TCR beta sequences and the way those sequences occurred across donors. To decide whether each TCR beta V gene segment behaved as functional or pseudogenic, an earlier analysis of approximately 590 of the donors relied on high-throughput TCR beta sequencing. Donor age, sex, ethnicity and CMV serostatus were compiled alongside the repertoire data. A later genetic analysis took genome-wide SNP genotypes for about three fifths of the 666 donors and used that subset as a discovery cohort. Every repertoire in the discovery cohort had been generated on one and the same sequencing platform. Class I and class II HLA loci were covered by the typing at four-digit resolution. The number of donors typed differed by locus, with roughly 620-630 for A, B, C, DRB1 and DQB1, roughly 520 for DQA1, some 570 for DPA1, and under 490 for DPB1. A handful of DR-DQ haplotypes were handled as single units for association and clustering because linkage in the cohort was strong. Across under 500 genotyped donors of the cohort, an average of roughly 230,000 unique TCR beta nucleotide sequences per donor were sequenced, and roughly 20% of those sequences were non-productive.

Receptors were amplified or captured by the immunoSEQ multiplex PCR assay. For the multiplex PCR, a mixture combining 60 forward primers for TCR Vbeta segments and 13 reverse primers for TCR Jbeta segments was used. The CDR3 region of rearranged TCR beta genes was amplified from genomic DNA with a multiplex PCR assay. The amplified TCR beta libraries were sequenced on the Illumina HiSeq System as 87-base-pair reads. The authors' analysis ran thus. Across the 670 or so repertoires, a later analysis counted 78 million or so unique TCR beta chains, some 11 million of which were shared by at least two donors. Raw reads were error-corrected and collapsed into unique sequences by a nearest-neighbor algorithm in which closely related sequences were merged to remove PCR and sequencing errors. Alignment of CDR3 sequences to IMGT reference sequences was used to assign V, D and J gene segments. For a sequence to be retained, at least a six-nucleotide match to both a V gene segment and a J gene segment was required. A rearrangement was called productive if the CDR3 had no stop codons and remained in frame with V and J, and every other rearrangement was called non-productive. Following IMGT convention, CDR3 was defined as the stretch from the second conserved V-encoded cysteine up to the conserved J-encoded phenylalanine. In an earlier analysis of more than 550 of the donors, sequences lacking an unambiguous match to a single V gene segment were excluded. In an earlier analysis of roughly 500 of the donors, V segments were called functional above 56.7% productive rearrangements and were called segregating when the between-donor standard deviation exceeded 5%. A statistical classification framework was developed to diagnose cytomegalovirus status using the catalog of TCR beta chain sequences. In a later analysis, TCR nucleotide sequences were compared against IMGT/GENE-DB human TR gene sequences so that V and J genes could be assigned. The TCRdist pipeline was used in a later analysis to assign CDR3 sequences and most-parsimonious VDJ recombination scenarios. In a later analysis, each TCR beta chain was defined by its CDR3 amino acid sequence together with its V-gene family, and reads lacking a unique V-gene family were excluded. To address suspected cross-contamination and a sequencing artifact, a later analysis removed roughly 640 highly shared, low-generation-probability nucleotide sequences. A later analysis calculated a clonal expansion index for each public chain from normalized within-repertoire ranks of inferred template counts. In a later analysis, generation probabilities were computed with a VDJ recombination model fitted to out-of-frame rearrangements, and the resulting probabilities were checked against IGoR. In a later analysis, hypergeometric tests were used to score TCR-TCR, TCR-HLA and TCR-CMV co-occurrence, with a repertoire-size bias correction applied to TCR pairs. A later analysis estimated false discovery rates by permuting HLA or CMV assignments 20 times. In a later analysis, co-occurring TCRs were grouped using DBSCAN, and TCRdist sequence similarity was added for clustering within HLA-allele-positive subsets. Co-occurrence clustering excluded repertoires with fewer than 30,000 or more than 120,000 public chains, plus five with anomalous nucleotide sharing. Held by TCRdb, this immuneACCESS table contains in-frame sequences only and omits some clones. Under half of the omission traces to an unresolved V gene where checked; the cause of the rest is unknown. V, J and clone size reflect that table, while D and trimming were determined from the DNA. The sample table contains about 120,000 clones; only one count was recorded for approximately 72% of them. Of the sample, 1.5% to 1.9% is held by the ten largest clones.

Study-wide conclusions, independent of this receptor: In a later analysis, several top co-occurrence clusters were reported to appear linked to parvovirus B19, influenza, CMV and Epstein-Barr virus. Across donors, most TCR sequences were observed very rarely, whereas some public TCRs were present in many individuals. Immune exposure information for the cohort was limited to CMV serostatus. A cluster of highly shared sequence variants was judged likely to be a technical artifact of the sequencing pipeline. In a later analysis, the rate of TCR association differed among HLA loci, with DRB1 alleles having the most associated TCRs and HLA-C alleles having the fewest. Correlated functional status among segregating V segments might reflect linkage disequilibrium, but an unknown experimental factor could not be ruled out. The authors suggested that the approach could potentially be extended to other disease states and immunological phenotypes. A later genetic analysis reported fewer N-insertions in productive TCRs among donors in an Asian-associated ancestry cluster than the approximately 700-donor mean. Specific HLA alleles were associated with roughly 17,000 TCR beta sequences at a false discovery rate of 0.05 in a later analysis. A few of the identified cytomegalovirus-associated TCR beta chains were confirmed in vitro to be specific for cytomegalovirus antigens. According to a later analysis, most CMV-associated TCR beta chains appeared to be HLA-restricted, and the HLA associations seemed to be driven largely by CMV exposure. A further reported finding was that TCR beta sequences accurately predicted the HLA-A and HLA-B alleles for most subjects in the first cohort. Cytomegalovirus status was reported to be diagnosed by the classifier with high specificity and sensitivity in both the original and validation cohorts. In the study, 164 TCR beta chains were listed as associated with cytomegalovirus. In a later analysis, HLA-associated TCR beta chains showed more clonal expansion and lower generation probabilities than non-associated chains that were equally common. Because counts were too low, roughly 16 rarely observed V segments, including chromosome 9 orphons, were excluded from the earlier analysis of some 540 of the donors. An earlier analysis of around 500 of the donors showed that most TCR beta V segments appeared in productive rearrangements either about 87% or about 30% of the time, which broadly matched IMGT annotations. A later genetic analysis associated a missense DCLRE1C variant with V-gene and J-gene trimming of TCR beta chains, and an independent cohort replicated the association. Only TCR beta chains were sequenced in this cohort, and the absence of alpha or paired-chain data limited detectable features. Assigning TCR associations to individual alleles was difficult when HLA alleles, especially DR and DQ, strongly co-occurred. HLA typing was unavailable for some donors at each locus, so association tests used only the typed subset. Some IMGT-functional V segments, including TRBV6-2 and TRBV6-3, could not be told apart with the 87-base-pair reads, so those segments were excluded. Roughly uniform sequencing depth across donors was assumed in presence/absence analyses, although this assumption may not hold.

This receptor was taken from a young man in good health and CMV-seronegative. The chain employs TRBV7-9 and TRBJ2-7; TRBD1 is possibly the D segment (6 matching bases). The sequencing sample was made of PBMCs. CDR3 protein: CASSFDGGYPYEQYF. The nucleotide sequence reads as follows: TGTGCCAGCAGCTTTGATGGGGGCTACCCCTACGAGCAGTACTTC. The reference TRBV7-9 and TRBJ2-7 proteins fill in what lies around the CDR3, so the full variable domain reads DTGVSQNPRHKITKRGQNVTFRCDPISEHNRLYWYRQTLGQGPEFLTYFQNEAQLEKSRLLSDRFSAERPKGSFSTLEIQRTEQGDSAMYLCASSFDGGYPYEQYFGPGTRLTVT.